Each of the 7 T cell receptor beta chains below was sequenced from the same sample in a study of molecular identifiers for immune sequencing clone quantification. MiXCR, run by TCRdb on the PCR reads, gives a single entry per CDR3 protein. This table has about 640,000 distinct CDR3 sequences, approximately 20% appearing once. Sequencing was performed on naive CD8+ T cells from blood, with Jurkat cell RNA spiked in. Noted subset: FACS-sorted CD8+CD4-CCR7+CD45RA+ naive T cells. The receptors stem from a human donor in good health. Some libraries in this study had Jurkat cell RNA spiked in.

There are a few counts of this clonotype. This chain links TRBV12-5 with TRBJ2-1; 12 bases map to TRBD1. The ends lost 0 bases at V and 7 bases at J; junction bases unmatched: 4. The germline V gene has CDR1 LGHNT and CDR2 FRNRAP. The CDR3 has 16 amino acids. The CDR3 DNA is TGTGCTAGTGGTTTGGTAGGGACAGGGGGCCCTAATGAGCAGTTCTTC. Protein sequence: CASGLVGTGGPNEQFF.

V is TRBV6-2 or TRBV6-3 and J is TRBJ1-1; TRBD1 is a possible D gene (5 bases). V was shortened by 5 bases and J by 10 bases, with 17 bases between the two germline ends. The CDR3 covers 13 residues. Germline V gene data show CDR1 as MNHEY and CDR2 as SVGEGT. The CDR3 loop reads CASSNRTTEGAFF. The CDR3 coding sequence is TGTGCCAGCAGTAACAGGACCACGGAGGGAGCTTTCTTT.

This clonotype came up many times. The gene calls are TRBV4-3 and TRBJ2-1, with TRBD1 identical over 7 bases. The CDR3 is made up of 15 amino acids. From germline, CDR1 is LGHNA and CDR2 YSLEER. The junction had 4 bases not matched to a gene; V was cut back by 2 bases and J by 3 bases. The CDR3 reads CASSQSQGVYNEQFF. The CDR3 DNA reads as TGCGCCAGCAGCCAAAGCCAGGGGGTCTACAATGAGCAGTTCTTC.

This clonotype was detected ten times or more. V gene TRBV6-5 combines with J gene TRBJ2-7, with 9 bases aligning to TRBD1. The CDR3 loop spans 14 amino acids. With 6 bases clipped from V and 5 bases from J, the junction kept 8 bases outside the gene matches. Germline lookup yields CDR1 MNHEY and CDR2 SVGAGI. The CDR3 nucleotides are TGTGCCAGCAGAACCGGGACAGGGCTCCACGAGCAGTACTTC. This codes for CASRTGTGLHEQYF.

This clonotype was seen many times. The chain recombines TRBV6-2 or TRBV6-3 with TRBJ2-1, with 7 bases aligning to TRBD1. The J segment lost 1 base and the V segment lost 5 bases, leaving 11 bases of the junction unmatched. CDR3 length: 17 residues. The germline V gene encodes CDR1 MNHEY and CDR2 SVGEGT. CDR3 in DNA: TGTGCCAGCAGTCCGGATCCGGGACAGCATTCCTACAATGAGCAGTTCTTC. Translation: CASSPDPGQHSYNEQFF.

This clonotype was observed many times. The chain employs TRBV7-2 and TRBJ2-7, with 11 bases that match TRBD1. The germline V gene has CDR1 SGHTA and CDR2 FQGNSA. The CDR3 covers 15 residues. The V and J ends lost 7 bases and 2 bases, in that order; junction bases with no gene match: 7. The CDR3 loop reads CASTPQGQGAYEQYF. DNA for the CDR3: TGTGCCAGCACACCCCAGGGACAGGGGGCCTACGAGCAGTACTTC.

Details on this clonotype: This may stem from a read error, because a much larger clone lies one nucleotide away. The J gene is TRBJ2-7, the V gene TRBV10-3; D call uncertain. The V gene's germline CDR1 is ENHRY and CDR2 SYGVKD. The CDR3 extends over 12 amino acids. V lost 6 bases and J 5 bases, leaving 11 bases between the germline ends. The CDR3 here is CAISEIPHEQYF. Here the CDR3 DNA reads TGTGCCATCAGCGAAATCCCCCACGAGCAGTACTTC.